This T cell receptor beta chain originates from a study of beta chain features in type 1 diabetes. This clone has more than one count but fewer than ten. Since all of the isolated RNA was reverse transcribed, expressed TCRB transcripts were what got sequenced. Naive, central memory and regulatory T cell samples averaged around 3.5 million immunoSEQ reads each. Only in-frame clones appear in the TCRdb table, and some are missing; sequencing was by immunoSEQ multiplex PCR. This table holds about 140,000 clones, roughly 10% found once. Germline CDR1 is SEHNR and CDR2 is FQNEAQ (reference sequence). This CDR3 spans 18 amino acids. Deletions cut 5 bases from V and 0 bases from J, with 19 bases between.

The clonotype originates from a middle-aged woman in good health. The rearrangement joins TRBV7-9 to TRBJ1-4; a possible D gene is TRBD1 (6 bases). The sequenced sample was central memory CD4+ T cells from blood. The CDR3 DNA sequence: TGTGCCAGCAGCCCCCCGGGCAGGGGAACCGCAACTAATGAAAAACTGTTTTTT. Translating gives CASSPPGRGTATNEKLFF.